The clone carrying this T cell receptor (beta chain) was counted ten times or more. These data belong to a study of T cells in Graves' hyperthyroidism and ophthalmopathy. Overall study context: Blood was drawn when the patient was first diagnosed and still untreated.

From RNA transcripts, TCR beta CDR3 regions were amplified. RT-PCR in the first round (using the HTBI primer set) targeted the TCR CDR3. Using its own MiXCR run on the multiplex PCR reads, TCRdb lists one record per CDR3 protein. The sample records approximately 600,000 distinct CDR3 sequences, roughly 15% being singletons. Trimming pared 5 bases from V and 5 bases from J, leaving 15 bases between. Germline V CDR1 and CDR2: GTSNPN, SVGIG (reference sequence). The CDR3 has 14 residues. Stability of Graves' hyperthyroidism was defined as absent ophthalmopathy progression within 18 months. The V call is TRBV30, the J call TRBJ1-4; weak D call: TRBD1 (5 bases). Sequencing was done on a sample of blood. This clonotype originated in a woman in her 30s with Graves' hyperthyroidism. In nucleotides, the CDR3 is TGTGCCTGGGGTTCGGGGCTCGAAAATGAAAAACTGTTTTTT. This codes for CAWGSGLENEKLFF. The whole variable domain, remainder taken from reference TRBV30 and TRBJ1-4, is SQTIHQWPATLVQPVGSPLSLECTVEGTSNPNLYWYRQAAGRGLQLLFYSVGIGQISSEVPQNLSASRPQDRQFILSSKKLLLSDSGFYLCAWGSGLENEKLFFGSGTQLSVL.